The clone carrying this TCR beta chain has ten or more counts. This specimen comes from a study of HIV-infected patients and healthy controls. cDNA was made from 500 ng RNA using alpha and beta constant primers. Separate chain-specific third strand synthesis with multiplexing indices produced the alpha and beta libraries. TCRdb called the 5' RACE reads again in MiXCR, with one record for every CDR3 protein. The table lists approximately 22,000 distinct CDR3 sequences, roughly 7.9% of them singletons. Trimming took 1 base from V and 0 from J, leaving 7 bases between them. The CDR3 sequence is 15 residues long. Germline CDR1 SGHTA, CDR2 FQGNSA. No cell fractionation was done, so the repertoire covers all unsorted peripheral blood T cells.

Sequences were obtained from blood. The chain employs TRBV7-2 and TRBJ2-1; unclear D gene. This TCR came from an adult in good health. The CDR3 coding sequence is TGTGCCAGCAGCTTAGGCCCAAGCTCCTACAATGAGCAGTTCTTC. Residues: CASSLGPSSYNEQFF. The whole variable domain, filled in from reference TRBV7-2 and TRBJ2-1, reads GAGVSQSPSNKVTEKGKDVELRCDPISGHTALYWYRQSLGQGLEFLIYFQGNSAPDKSGLPSDRFSAERTGGSVSTLTIQRTQQEDSAVYLCASSLGPSSYNEQFFGPGTRLTVL.